The text below deals with one T cell receptor (beta chain). The antigen remains unidentified. The CDR3 is 15 residues long. Trimming removed 7 bases from V and 3 bases from J; junction bases left unmatched: 8. The V gene's germline CDR1 is MGHRA and CDR2 YSYEKL. This sample was included in a study of cytomegalovirus exposure and HLA in healthy donors. Use of 60 Vbeta and 13 Jbeta primers characterized the PCR. In the authors' workflow: Per a later analysis, the number of unique TCR beta chains was about 80 million, of which 10 million to 11 million were shared. Measured with immunoSEQ multiplex PCR; TCRdb has only the in-frame clones, and not every one. The V and J calls and the clone size are those of that table, but D and trimming were determined from the DNA. The sample shows 87,000 or so clones, and 15% to 17% sits with its ten largest clones. Study results and limitations: Per a later analysis, roughly 17,000 TCR beta sequences showed association with HLA alleles at 0.05 false discovery rate. Productive status was seen about 90% or about 30% of the time for most TCR beta V segments in an earlier analysis.

Likely unrecorded immune exposures existed in these nominally healthy donors. Sequenced input: PBMCs. This chain connects TRBV4-1 to TRBJ2-3, with 9 bases matching TRBD2. This sequence was found in a man aged 45-65 years in good health and CMV-seropositive. For the CDR3, the DNA is TGCGCCAGCACCCTCCTAGCGGGACGGACAGATACGCAGTATTTT. Protein product: CASTLLAGRTDTQYF.